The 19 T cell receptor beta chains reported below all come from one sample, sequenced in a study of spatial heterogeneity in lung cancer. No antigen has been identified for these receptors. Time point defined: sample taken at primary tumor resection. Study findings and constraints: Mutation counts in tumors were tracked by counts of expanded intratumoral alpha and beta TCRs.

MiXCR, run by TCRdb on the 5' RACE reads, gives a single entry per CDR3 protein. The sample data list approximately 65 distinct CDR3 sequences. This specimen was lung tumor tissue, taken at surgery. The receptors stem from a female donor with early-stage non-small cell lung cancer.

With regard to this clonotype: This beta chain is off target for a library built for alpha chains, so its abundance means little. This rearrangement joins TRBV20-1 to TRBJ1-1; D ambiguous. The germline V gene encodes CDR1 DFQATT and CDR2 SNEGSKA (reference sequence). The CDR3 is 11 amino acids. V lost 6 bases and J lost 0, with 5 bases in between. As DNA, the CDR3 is TGCAGTGCGAGGGTGAACACTGAAGCTTTCTTT. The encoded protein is CSARVNTEAFF.

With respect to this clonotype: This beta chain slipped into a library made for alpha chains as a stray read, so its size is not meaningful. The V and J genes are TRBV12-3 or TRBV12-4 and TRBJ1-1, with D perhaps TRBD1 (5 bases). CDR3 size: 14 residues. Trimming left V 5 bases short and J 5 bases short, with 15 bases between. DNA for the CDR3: TGTGCCAGCAGTCCAACGGGGGGTAGGACTGAAGCTTTCTTT. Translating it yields CASSPTGGRTEAFF.

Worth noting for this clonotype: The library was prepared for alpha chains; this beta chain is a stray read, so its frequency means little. The CDR3: CSASNAYSYNEQFF. CDR3 DNA sequence: TGCAGTGCTAGCAACGCGTACTCCTACAATGAGCAGTTCTTC. V usage is TRBV20-1 and J usage is TRBJ2-1; D gene uncertain. Germline V gene lookup returns CDR1 DFQATT and CDR2 SNEGSKA (reference sequence). There are 14 residues in the CDR3. V was clipped by 3 bases and J by 0 bases, with 9 bases between them.

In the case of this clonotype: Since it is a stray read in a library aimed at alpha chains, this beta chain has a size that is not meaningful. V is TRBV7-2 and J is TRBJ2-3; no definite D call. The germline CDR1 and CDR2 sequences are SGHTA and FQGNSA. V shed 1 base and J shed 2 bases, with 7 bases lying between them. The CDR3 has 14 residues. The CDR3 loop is CASSLVPSTDTQYF. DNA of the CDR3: TGTGCCAGCAGCTTAGTACCCTCCACAGATACGCAGTATTTT.

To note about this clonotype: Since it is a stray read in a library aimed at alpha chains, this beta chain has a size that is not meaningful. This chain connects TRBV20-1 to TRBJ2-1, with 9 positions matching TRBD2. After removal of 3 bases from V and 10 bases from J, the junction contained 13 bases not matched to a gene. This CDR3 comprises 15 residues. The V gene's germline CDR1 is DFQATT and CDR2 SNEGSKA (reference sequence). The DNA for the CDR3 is TGCAGTGCTAGGACTAGCGGTACAACGGTAGGAGAGCAGTTCTTC. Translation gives CSARTSGTTVGEQFF.

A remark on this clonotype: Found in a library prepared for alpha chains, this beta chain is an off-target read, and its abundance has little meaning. For the CDR3, the DNA is TGCGCCAGCAGCCAGGCTCGACAGGGGGTGTCAAACATTCAGTACTTC. Its translation is CASSQARQGVSNIQYF. The chain recombines TRBV4-1 with TRBJ2-4; 9 bases line up with TRBD1. Trimming took 3 bases from V and 6 from J; bases not matched to a gene: 9. The CDR3 runs to 16 residues. CDR1 and CDR2 (germline): MGHRA, YSYEKL.

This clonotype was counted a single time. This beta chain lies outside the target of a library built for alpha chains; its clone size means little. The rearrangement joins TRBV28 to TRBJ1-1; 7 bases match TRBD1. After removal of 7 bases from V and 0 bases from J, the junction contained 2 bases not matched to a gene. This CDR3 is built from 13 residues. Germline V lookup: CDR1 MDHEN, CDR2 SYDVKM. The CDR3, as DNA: TGTGCCAGCACAGGGGGTTTGAACACTGAAGCTTTCTTT. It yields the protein CASTGGLNTEAFF.

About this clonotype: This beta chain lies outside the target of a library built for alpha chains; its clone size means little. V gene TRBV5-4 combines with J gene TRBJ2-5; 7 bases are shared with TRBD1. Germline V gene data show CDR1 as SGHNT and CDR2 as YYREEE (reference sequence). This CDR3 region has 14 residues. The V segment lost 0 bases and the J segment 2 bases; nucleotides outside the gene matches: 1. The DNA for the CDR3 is TGTGCCAGCAGCTTGGAACAGGGGCAAGAGACCCAGTACTTC. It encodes CASSLEQGQETQYF.

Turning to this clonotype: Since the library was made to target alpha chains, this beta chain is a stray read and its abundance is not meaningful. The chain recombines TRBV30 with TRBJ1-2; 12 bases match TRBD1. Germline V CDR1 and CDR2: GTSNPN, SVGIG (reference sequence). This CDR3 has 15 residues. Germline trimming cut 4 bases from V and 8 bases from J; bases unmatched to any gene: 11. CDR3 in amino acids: CAWTQRDRGLRGYTF. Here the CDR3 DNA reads TGTGCCTGGACTCAACGGGACAGGGGGCTTAGAGGCTACACCTTC.

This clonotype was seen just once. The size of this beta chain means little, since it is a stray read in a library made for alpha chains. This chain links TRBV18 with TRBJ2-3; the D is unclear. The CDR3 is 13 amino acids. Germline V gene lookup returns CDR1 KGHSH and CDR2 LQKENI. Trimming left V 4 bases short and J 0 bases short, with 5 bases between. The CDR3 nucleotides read TGTGCCAGCTCACAAGCTAGCACAGATACGCAGTATTTT. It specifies CASSQASTDTQYF.

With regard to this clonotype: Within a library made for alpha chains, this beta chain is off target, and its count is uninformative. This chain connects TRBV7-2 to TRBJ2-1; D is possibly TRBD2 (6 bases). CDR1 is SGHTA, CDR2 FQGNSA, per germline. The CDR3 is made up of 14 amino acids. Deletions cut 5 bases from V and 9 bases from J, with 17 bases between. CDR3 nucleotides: TGTGCCAGCAGCCAAGGGACTGGACGACCTGAGCAGTTCTTC. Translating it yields CASSQGTGRPEQFF.

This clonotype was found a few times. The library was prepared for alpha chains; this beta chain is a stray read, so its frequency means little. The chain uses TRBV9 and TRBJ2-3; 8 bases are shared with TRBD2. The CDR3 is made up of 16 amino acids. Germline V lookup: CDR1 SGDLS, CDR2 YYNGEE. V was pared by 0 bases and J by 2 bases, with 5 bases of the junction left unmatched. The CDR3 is CASSVVGRADTDTQYF. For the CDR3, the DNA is TGTGCCAGCAGCGTAGTCGGGAGGGCCGACACAGATACGCAGTATTTT.

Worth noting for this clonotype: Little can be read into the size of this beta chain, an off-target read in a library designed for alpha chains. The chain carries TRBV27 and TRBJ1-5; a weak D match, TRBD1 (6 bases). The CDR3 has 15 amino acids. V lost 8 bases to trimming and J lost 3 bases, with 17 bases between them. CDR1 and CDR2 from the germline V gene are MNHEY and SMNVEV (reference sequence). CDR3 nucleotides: TGTGCCAGCGGATTACAGGGTACCGCCAATCAGCCCCAGCATTTT. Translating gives CASGLQGTANQPQHF.

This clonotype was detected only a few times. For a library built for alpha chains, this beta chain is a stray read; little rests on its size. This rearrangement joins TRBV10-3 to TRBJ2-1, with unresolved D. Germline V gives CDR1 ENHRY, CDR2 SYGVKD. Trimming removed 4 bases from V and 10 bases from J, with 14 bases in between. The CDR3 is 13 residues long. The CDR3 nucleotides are TGTGCCATCAGTGGACCCCCGTCGGACGAGCAGTTCTTC. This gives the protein CAISGPPSDEQFF.

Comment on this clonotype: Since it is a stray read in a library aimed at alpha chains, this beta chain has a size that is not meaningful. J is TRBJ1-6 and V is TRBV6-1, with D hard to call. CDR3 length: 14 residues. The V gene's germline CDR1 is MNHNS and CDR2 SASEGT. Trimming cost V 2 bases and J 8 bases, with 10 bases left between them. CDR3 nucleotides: TGTGCCAGCAGTGAATATGCCGGGTATTCACCCCTCCACTTT. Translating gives CASSEYAGYSPLHF.

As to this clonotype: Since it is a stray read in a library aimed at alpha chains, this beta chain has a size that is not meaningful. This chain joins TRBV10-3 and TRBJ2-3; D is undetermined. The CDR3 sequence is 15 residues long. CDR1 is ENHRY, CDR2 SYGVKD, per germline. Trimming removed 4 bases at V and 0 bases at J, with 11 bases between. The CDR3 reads CAISGAGGSTDTQYF. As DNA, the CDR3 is TGTGCCATCAGTGGAGCCGGCGGTAGCACAGATACGCAGTATTTT.

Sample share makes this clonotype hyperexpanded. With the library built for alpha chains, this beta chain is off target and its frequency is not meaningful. CDR3 sequence (DNA): TGTGCCAGCAGCTCCCCGACTCGAGGCGAGCAGTACTTC. Amino acid sequence: CASSSPTRGEQYF. The V and J genes are TRBV6-5 and TRBJ2-7; no definite D call. This CDR3 has 13 amino acids. Per germline, CDR1 MNHEY and CDR2 SVGAGI. The ends were cut back, 6 bases at V and 6 bases at J, with 15 bases in the middle.

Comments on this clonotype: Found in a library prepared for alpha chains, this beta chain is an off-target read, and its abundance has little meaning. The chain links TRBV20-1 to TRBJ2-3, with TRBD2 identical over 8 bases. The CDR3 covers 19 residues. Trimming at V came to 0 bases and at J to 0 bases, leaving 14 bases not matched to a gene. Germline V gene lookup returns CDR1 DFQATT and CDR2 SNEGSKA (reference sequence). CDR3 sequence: CSARDILVNQRGSTDTQYF. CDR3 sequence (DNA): TGCAGTGCTAGAGATATACTAGTCAACCAGCGGGGGAGCACAGATACGCAGTATTTT.

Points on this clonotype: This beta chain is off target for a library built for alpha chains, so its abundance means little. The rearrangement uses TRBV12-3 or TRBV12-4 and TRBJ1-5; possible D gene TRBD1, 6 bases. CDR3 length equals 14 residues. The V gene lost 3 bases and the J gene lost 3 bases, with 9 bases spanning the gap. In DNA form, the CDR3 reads TGTGCCAGCAGTTTGTTGGGGGCCAATCAGCCCCAGCATTTT. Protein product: CASSLLGANQPQHF.